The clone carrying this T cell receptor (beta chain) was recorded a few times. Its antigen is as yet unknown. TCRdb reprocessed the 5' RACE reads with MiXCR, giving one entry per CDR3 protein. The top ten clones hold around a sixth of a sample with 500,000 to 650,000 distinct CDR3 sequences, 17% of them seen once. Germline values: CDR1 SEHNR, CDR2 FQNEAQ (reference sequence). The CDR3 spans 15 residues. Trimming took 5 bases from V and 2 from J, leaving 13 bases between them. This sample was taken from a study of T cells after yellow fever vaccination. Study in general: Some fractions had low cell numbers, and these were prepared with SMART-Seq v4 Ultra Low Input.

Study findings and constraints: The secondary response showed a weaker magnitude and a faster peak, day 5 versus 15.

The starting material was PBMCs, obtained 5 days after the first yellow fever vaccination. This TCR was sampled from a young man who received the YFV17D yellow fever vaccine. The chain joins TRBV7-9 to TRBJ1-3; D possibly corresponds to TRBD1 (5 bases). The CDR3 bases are TGTGCCAGCAGCCGACCCGGGACGGCTGGAAACACCATATATTTT. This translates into CASSRPGTAGNTIYF.